This T cell receptor beta chain was retrieved from a study of CD8 T cells in ankylosing spondylitis. TCRdb called the 5' RACE reads again in MiXCR, with one record for every CDR3 protein. The sample has 150,000 to 200,000 distinct CDR3 sequences, around 10% seen once. Regarding the study as a whole: Matched ankylosing spondylitis synovial fluid reportedly contained a significantly enriched population of disease-linked clones. Among TCR beta sequences, a motif of eight highly homologous variants appeared characteristic of ankylosing spondylitis blood.

This clonotype has at least ten counts. The target antigen is unknown. Sequencing input: blood, either unsorted or a sorted T cell fraction (not recorded which). This receptor was obtained from a male donor with ankylosing spondylitis or in good health (not recorded which).

The CDR3 reads CASQGGYNEQFF. Written as DNA, the CDR3 is TGCGCCAGTCAAGGGGGCTACAATGAGCAGTTCTTC. The rearrangement uses TRBV5-1 and TRBJ2-1, with a possible D match to TRBD1 (6 bases). Germline V gene sequence: CDR1 SGHRS, CDR2 YFSETQ. CDR3 size: 12 residues. V shed 8 bases and J shed 3 bases, with 9 bases lying between them.